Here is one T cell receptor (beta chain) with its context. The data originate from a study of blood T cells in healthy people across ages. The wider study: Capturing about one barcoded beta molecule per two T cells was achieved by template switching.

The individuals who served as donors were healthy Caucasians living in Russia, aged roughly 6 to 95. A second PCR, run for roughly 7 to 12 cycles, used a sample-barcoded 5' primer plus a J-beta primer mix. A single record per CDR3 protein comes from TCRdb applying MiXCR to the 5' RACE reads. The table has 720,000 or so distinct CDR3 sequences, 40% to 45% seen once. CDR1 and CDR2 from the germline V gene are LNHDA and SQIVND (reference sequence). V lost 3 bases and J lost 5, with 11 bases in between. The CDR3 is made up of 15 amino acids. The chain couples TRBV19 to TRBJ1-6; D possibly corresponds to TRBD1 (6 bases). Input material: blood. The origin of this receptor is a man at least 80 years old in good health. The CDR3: CASSITTGHNSPLHF. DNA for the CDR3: TGTGCCAGTAGTATCACCACAGGGCATAATTCACCCCTCCACTTT.